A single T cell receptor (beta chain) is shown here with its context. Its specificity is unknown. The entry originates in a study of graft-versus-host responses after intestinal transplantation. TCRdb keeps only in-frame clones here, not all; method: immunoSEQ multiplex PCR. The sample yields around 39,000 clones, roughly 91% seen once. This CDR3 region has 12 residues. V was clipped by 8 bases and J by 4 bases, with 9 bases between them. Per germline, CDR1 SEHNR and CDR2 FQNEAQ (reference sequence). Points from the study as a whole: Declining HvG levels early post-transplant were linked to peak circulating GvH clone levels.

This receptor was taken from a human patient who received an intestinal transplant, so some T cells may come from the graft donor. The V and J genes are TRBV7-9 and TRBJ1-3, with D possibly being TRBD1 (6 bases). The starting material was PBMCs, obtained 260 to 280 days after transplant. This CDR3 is CASWDTGNTIYF. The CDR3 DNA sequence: TGTGCCAGCTGGGACACGGGAAACACCATATATTTT.